Sequencing of this T cell receptor beta chain was carried out in a study of cytomegalovirus exposure and HLA in healthy donors. Study results and caveats: Later work found that TCR association rates differed between HLA loci; DRB1 had the most and HLA-C the fewest. Most CMV-associated TCR beta chains were later found to appear HLA-restricted. Reports indicate that TCR beta sequences accurately predicted the HLA-A and HLA-B alleles of most subjects.

13 Jbeta primers and 60 Vbeta primers were used for the PCR. Assay used: immunoSEQ multiplex PCR; TCRdb lists only in-frame clones, some missing. The repertoire holds tens of thousands of clones, with approximately 81% as singletons. Turning to this clone: Its target is not known.

The V end lost 7 bases, the J end lost 2 bases, and 11 bases lay between the germline ends. Germline-derived CDR1 and CDR2 are LNHDA and SQIVND (reference sequence). The CDR3 has 13 residues. Input material: PBMCs. The chain employs TRBV19 and TRBJ1-1, with D unclear. The TCR sequence derives from a girl aged 2 to 10 in good health and CMV-seropositive. The CDR3 DNA reads as TGTGCCAGTAAAGATGCAGTTAACACTGAAGCTTTCTTT. Translated: CASKDAVNTEAFF.